This TCR beta chain appears in the sequencing data of a study of cytomegalovirus exposure and HLA in healthy donors. Study results and limitations: An analysis that came later showed most CMV-associated TCR beta chains appearing HLA-restricted. Immune exposure information comprised only CMV serostatus. It was assumed in the presence/absence analyses that sequencing depth was roughly uniform across donors.

The CDR3 runs 14 residues. V shed 3 bases, J shed 0 bases, and the junction held 0 bases outside the gene matches. The germline gives CDR1 SGHRS, CDR2 YFSETQ. Amplification used 60 Vbeta primers and 13 Jbeta primers. In the authors' methods: There were about 80 million unique TCR beta chains by a later count, and 10 million to 12 million of them were shared. Some clones are missing from TCRdb's copy, which holds only in-frame ones; the method was immunoSEQ multiplex PCR. V and J calls and clone size are as listed in that table; D and trimming were resolved from the DNA. The table includes about 150,000 clones, over 70% detected once. This clone has a handful of counts. The antigen is undetermined.

The material sequenced was PBMCs. The receptor comes from a woman aged 40 to 49 in good health and CMV-seronegative. The chain has TRBV5-1 and TRBJ1-2; TRBD1 matches 9 bases. CDR3 loop: CASSWTGANYGYTF. The DNA for the CDR3 is TGCGCCAGCAGCTGGACAGGGGCTAACTATGGCTACACCTTC. Full variable domain (outside the CDR3, taken from reference TRBV5-1 and TRBJ1-2): KAGVTQTPRYLIKTRGQQVTLSCSPISGHRSVSWYQQTPGQGLQFLFEYFSETQRNKGNFPGRFSGRQFSNSRSEMNVSTLELGDSALYLCASSWTGANYGYTFGSGTRLTVV.